This passage covers 8 T cell receptor beta chains from one sample sequenced in a study of T cell responses to AZD1222 COVID-19 vaccine. The table came from immunoSEQ multiplex PCR; TCRdb's copy has only in-frame clones and leaves some out. The sample includes roughly 120,000 clones, roughly 90% of them seen just once. The sequencing used peripheral blood, collected on day 0 of AZD1222 vaccination. These receptors originate from an adult in good health.

The rearrangement links TRBV7-3 to TRBJ2-1; maybe TRBD1 (5 bases). The CDR3 is made up of 16 amino acids. The ends were cut back, 5 bases at V and 5 bases at J, with 19 bases in the middle. The V gene's germline CDR1 is SGHTA and CDR2 FQGTGA. Here the CDR3 reads CASSPNPRVYDNEQFF. CDR3 in DNA: TGTGCCAGCAGCCCCAACCCCAGGGTATACGACAATGAGCAGTTCTTC.

The V call is TRBV6-5, the J call TRBJ2-7; the match to TRBD2 covers 9 bases. The trim removed 8 bases at V and 5 bases at J, leaving 10 bases unmatched. This CDR3 is built from 14 residues. The germline gives CDR1 MNHEY, CDR2 SVGAGI. CDR3 sequence (DNA): TGTGCCAGCCTAGCGGGAACCCGAGGGAACGAGCAGTACTTC. As protein: CASLAGTRGNEQYF.

The CDR3 is CASSFGLADYEQYF. CDR3 in DNA: TGTGCCAGCAGCTTTGGCCTAGCGGACTACGAGCAGTACTTC. The chain uses TRBV7-2 and TRBJ2-7; 7 nucleotides line up with TRBD2. V lost 3 bases and J lost 3; bases outside the gene matches: 5. The CDR3 is 14 residues long. The V gene's germline CDR1 is SGHTA and CDR2 FQGNSA.

The chain joins TRBV27 to TRBJ2-3; D possibly corresponds to TRBD2 (6 bases). Germline V CDR1 and CDR2: MNHEY, SMNVEV (reference sequence). Trimming left V 3 bases short and J 3 bases short, with 10 bases between. The CDR3 totals 14 residues. The CDR3 sequence is CASSFFGSTDTQYF. CDR3 bases: TGTGCCAGCAGTTTTTTCGGGAGTACAGATACGCAGTATTTT.

This sequence joins TRBV5-6 and TRBJ2-7; possibly TRBD1 for D (5 bases). The CDR3 totals 13 residues. With 2 bases removed from V and 6 bases from J, the gap between germline ends came to 12 bases. Looked up from germline, CDR1 is SGHDT and CDR2 is YYEEEE. CDR3 loop: CASSFVQGSEQYF. The CDR3 DNA is TGTGCCAGCAGCTTCGTCCAGGGTTCCGAGCAGTACTTC.

V usage is TRBV11-3 and J usage is TRBJ2-3; D is possibly TRBD2 (6 bases). V lost 6 bases, J lost 0 bases, and 16 bases lay in between. This CDR3 has 16 amino acids. In germline, CDR1 is SGHNT, CDR2 YENEEA. DNA of the CDR3: TGTGCCAGCAGTTCGTTGGGGGGACCTAGCACAGATACGCAGTATTTT. Protein: CASSSLGGPSTDTQYF. The whole variable domain, remainder taken from reference TRBV11-3 and TRBJ2-3, is EAGVVQSPRYKIIEKKQPVAFWCNPISGHNTLYWYLQNLGQGPELLIRYENEEAVDDSQLPKDRFSAERLKGVDSTLKIQPAELGDSAVYLCASSSLGGPSTDTQYFGPGTRLTVL.

This chain joins TRBV7-9 and TRBJ2-3; D may correspond to TRBD1 or TRBD2 (5 bases each). The V end was cut by 4 bases, the J end by 0 bases, with 17 bases between. The CDR3 totals 17 residues. CDR1 and CDR2 (germline): SEHNR, FQNEAQ (reference sequence). Here the CDR3 DNA reads TGTGCCAGCAGCTCCGGACATTGGGGGTATAGCACAGATACGCAGTATTTT. It codes for CASSSGHWGYSTDTQYF. The complete variable domain, with remaining parts taken from reference TRBV7-9 and TRBJ2-3, reads DTGVSQNPRHKITKRGQNVTFRCDPISEHNRLYWYRQTLGQGPEFLTYFQNEAQLEKSRLLSDRFSAERPKGSFSTLEIQRTEQGDSAMYLCASSSGHWGYSTDTQYFGPGTRLTVL.

The V call is TRBV5-1, the J call TRBJ2-7; D may be TRBD2 (6 bases). The length of the CDR3 is 16 residues. Germline loops: CDR1 SGHRS, CDR2 YFSETQ. The V end lost 4 bases, the J end lost 0 bases, and 17 bases lay between the germline ends. This CDR3 is CASSRDSSALSYEQYF. The CDR3 bases are TGCGCCAGCAGCCGGGATTCTAGCGCCCTCTCCTACGAGCAGTACTTC.